These 25 T cell receptor beta chains originate from one sample sequenced in a study of T cells in localized non-small cell lung cancer (dated by TCRdb to 2018 to 2020). Library preparation was by the immunoSEQ multiplex PCR assay. In its TCRdb copy, this immuneACCESS table keeps in-frame sequences only and misses some clones. Where compared with another copy, unresolved V genes explain less than half of these, and the others have no known cause. The sample records around 140,000 clones, more than 70% of which are singletons. The leading ten clones occupy around 1.7% of the sample. The sequencing here drew on peripheral blood, taken before any cancer treatment. The receptors were gathered from an older female donor with stage I lung adenocarcinoma.

The chain carries TRBV5-5 and TRBJ2-1; D gene unclear. CDR1 is SGHKS and CDR2 is YYEKEE in the germline V gene (reference sequence). The CDR3 length is 16 residues. V lost 0 bases and J lost 7, with 17 bases in between. The CDR3 DNA follows: TGTGCCAGCAGCTTGGCGGTTTTAACAACCCCTAATGAGCAGTTCTTC. Amino acids: CASSLAVLTTPNEQFF.

The count of this clone is one. The genes are TRBV7-8 and TRBJ1-2, with 8 bases aligning to TRBD1. The CDR3 is made up of 15 amino acids. The germline V gene encodes CDR1 SGHVS and CDR2 FQNEAQ. Trimming at V came to 5 bases and at J to 4 bases, leaving 9 bases not matched to a gene. CDR3 DNA: TGTGCCAGCAGCCCAGGGACAGGTGGGGTCTATGGCTACACCTTC. It translates to CASSPGTGGVYGYTF.

The rearrangement links TRBV5-6 to TRBJ2-7, with a weak D call TRBD2 (7 bases). Germline values: CDR1 SGHDT, CDR2 YYEEEE. The CDR3 contains 16 residues. The germline V and J ends were trimmed by 2 bases and 5 bases, with 20 bases remaining between them. CDR3 nucleotides: TGTGCCAGCAGCTTTTTATCCGGGGGGCGATCTAACGAGCAGTACTTC. Amino acid sequence: CASSFLSGGRSNEQYF.

V usage is TRBV7-6 and J usage is TRBJ2-7; 8 nucleotides agree with TRBD1. V lost 2 bases and J lost 7; bases outside the gene matches: 13. The CDR3 covers 16 residues. Per germline, CDR1 SGHVS and CDR2 FNYEAQ. The CDR3: CASSLIPGTGPYEQYF. CDR3 in DNA: TGTGCCAGCAGCTTAATTCCCGGGACAGGTCCATATGAGCAGTACTTC.

In DNA form, the CDR3 reads TGTGCCTGGACCTATCCTTTTGGGGGCGCGGGGTACTTC. It encodes CAWTYPFGGAGYF. The gene calls are TRBV30 and TRBJ2-7; TRBD1 is a possible D gene (6 bases). Trimming removed 4 bases from V and 12 bases from J, with 22 bases in between. Germline CDR1 is GTSNPN and CDR2 is SVGIG (reference sequence). The length of the CDR3 is 13 residues.

The chain has TRBV6-5 and TRBJ1-2; 7 positions match TRBD1. Losses at the gene ends were 1 base for V and 6 bases for J; bases not matched to a gene: 8. The germline V gene has CDR1 MNHEY and CDR2 SVGAGI. This CDR3 region has 15 residues. Written as DNA, the CDR3 is TGTGCCAGCAGTTACTTCGACAGGGATAAGAATGGCTACACCTTC. Amino acid sequence: CASSYFDRDKNGYTF.

The chain combines TRBV28 with TRBJ2-7; 7 nucleotides line up with TRBD1. The CDR3 runs to 13 residues. CDR1 and CDR2 (germline): MDHEN, SYDVKM. V gave up 6 bases and J gave up 3 bases; unmatched junction bases: 5. The CDR3 nucleotides are TGTGCCAGCAGGTCGACAGGGATCTACGAGCAGTACTTC. This encodes CASRSTGIYEQYF.

This clone was detected a few times. This chain connects TRBV21-1 to TRBJ2-1; the table's TRBD1 call for D was not verified on the DNA. TRBV21-1 constitutes a pseudogene. CDR3 length: 16 residues. Written as DNA, the CDR3 is TGTGCCAGCAGCAAAGTTTTGTCCAACTCCTACAATGAGCAGTTCTTC. Its translation is CASSKVLSNSYNEQFF.

The CDR3 sequence is CASRPTGQEIGYTF. Here the CDR3 DNA reads TGTGCCAGCAGACCTACGGGACAGGAAATTGGCTACACCTTC. V usage is TRBV6-5 and J usage is TRBJ1-2; 8 bases are a match to TRBD1. J was trimmed by 7 bases and V by 6 bases; bases with no gene match: 10. The germline V gene encodes CDR1 MNHEY and CDR2 SVGAGI. This CDR3 has 14 residues.

The chain carries TRBV30 and TRBJ1-6; the D gene is possibly TRBD1 (5 bases). The CDR3 is made up of 14 amino acids. CDR1 is GTSNPN, CDR2 SVGIG, per germline (reference sequence). The ends were cut back, 0 bases at V and 7 bases at J, with 10 bases in the middle. CDR3 in DNA: TGTGCCTGGAGTGTATTAGGGGCAAATTCACCCCTCCACTTT. It is translated as CAWSVLGANSPLHF.

J is TRBJ2-1 and V is TRBV11-3; D ambiguous. The CDR3 is made up of 15 amino acids. In germline, CDR1 is SGHNT, CDR2 YENEEA. The germline V and J ends were trimmed by 8 bases and 0 bases, with 14 bases remaining between them. The CDR3 loop is CASPGDNCSYNEQFF. CDR3 coding DNA: TGTGCCAGCCCGGGTGACAACTGCTCCTACAATGAGCAGTTCTTC.

V and J are TRBV2 and TRBJ2-1; D may be TRBD2 (7 bases). The germline CDR1 and CDR2 sequences are SNHLY and FYNNEI. The CDR3 contains 12 residues. The ends were cut back, 8 bases at V and 8 bases at J, with 13 bases in the middle. The CDR3 sequence is CASRGAGDEQFF. The CDR3 DNA is TGTGCCAGCCGGGGGGCGGGCGATGAGCAGTTCTTC.

This chain links TRBV19 with TRBJ1-2; 8 nucleotides align to TRBD1. V shed 5 bases and J 6 bases; nucleotides not matched to a gene: 8. The germline gives CDR1 LNHDA, CDR2 SQIVND (reference sequence). The CDR3 totals 14 residues. The CDR3 DNA sequence: TGTGCCAGTAGTCCGGACAGGGTTTTACATGGCTACACCTTC. Its protein is CASSPDRVLHGYTF.

This sequence joins TRBV9 and TRBJ1-4; D is possibly TRBD1 (5 bases). The CDR3 consists of 14 residues. Germline loops: CDR1 SGDLS, CDR2 YYNGEE. The V end lost 4 bases, the J end lost 2 bases, and 9 bases lay between the germline ends. The DNA for the CDR3 is TGTGCCAGCAGCAATCGGGGGACTAATGAAAAACTGTTTTTT. This translates into CASSNRGTNEKLFF. Filled out from reference TRBV9 and TRBJ1-4, the complete variable domain reads DSGVTQTPKHLITATGQRVTLRCSPRSGDLSVYWYQQSLDQGLQFLIQYYNGEERAKGNILERFSAQQFPDLHSELNLSSLELGDSALYFCASSNRGTNEKLFFGSGTQLSVL.

The chain recombines TRBV28 with TRBJ1-1, with D unresolved. Germline CDR1 and CDR2: MDHEN and SYDVKM. Trimming left V 3 bases short and J 7 bases short, with 12 bases between. The CDR3 extends over 13 amino acids. In nucleotides, the CDR3 is TGTGCCAGCAGTTTCCAGAACTCCGGTGAAGCTTTCTTT. It encodes CASSFQNSGEAFF.

The chain couples TRBV5-1 to TRBJ2-1; a possible D gene is TRBD2 (6 bases). Germline CDR1 is SGHRS and CDR2 is YFSETQ. There are 13 residues in the CDR3. The ends were cut back, 4 bases at V and 6 bases at J, with 11 bases in the middle. The CDR3 DNA reads as TGCGCCAGCAGCATACGGGGGTCCAATGAGCAGTTCTTC. This sequence encodes CASSIRGSNEQFF. Full variable domain (outside the CDR3, taken from reference TRBV5-1 and TRBJ2-1): KAGVTQTPRYLIKTRGQQVTLSCSPISGHRSVSWYQQTPGQGLQFLFEYFSETQRNKGNFPGRFSGRQFSNSRSEMNVSTLELGDSALYLCASSIRGSNEQFFGPGTRLTVL.

The chain links TRBV6-1 to TRBJ2-3; D is unclear. The CDR3 extends over 15 amino acids. In germline, CDR1 is MNHNS, CDR2 SASEGT. Deletions cut 4 bases from V and 2 bases from J, with 13 bases between. CDR3 residues: CASSAPSVLTDTQYF. In DNA, the CDR3 is TGTGCCAGCAGTGCGCCTTCGGTCCTCACAGATACGCAGTATTTT.

The J gene is TRBJ2-7, the V gene TRBV30; D could derive from TRBD1 or TRBD2 (5 bases each). V lost 1 base, J lost 6 bases, and 10 bases lay in between. The CDR3 runs to 12 residues. Germline assignment: CDR1 GTSNPN and CDR2 SVGIG (reference sequence). In DNA form, the CDR3 reads TGTGCCTGGAGTGCTGGGGGTGCCGAGCAGTACTTC. It codes for CAWSAGGAEQYF.

This chain uses TRBV2 with TRBJ2-1; D unclear. CDR3 size: 11 residues. V lost 8 bases to trimming and J lost 10 bases, with 12 bases between them. Germline values: CDR1 SNHLY, CDR2 FYNNEI. CDR3 sequence reads: CASHRSGEQFF. The CDR3, as DNA: TGTGCCAGCCATAGGTCCGGGGAGCAGTTCTTC.

The chain has TRBV10-3 and TRBJ2-7; D call uncertain. V was clipped by 8 bases and J by 5 bases, with 13 bases between them. The CDR3 has 12 amino acids. Per the germline V gene, CDR1 is ENHRY and CDR2 is SYGVKD. The CDR3 DNA reads TGTGCCATCGGAGAGCCTACCGACGAGCAGTACTTC. It specifies CAIGEPTDEQYF.

V is TRBV18 and J is TRBJ1-3; maybe TRBD1 (5 bases). V dropped 0 bases and J dropped 4 bases, with 13 bases sitting between them. Germline loops: CDR1 KGHSH, CDR2 LQKENI. The CDR3 has 16 amino acids. CDR3 coding DNA: TGTGCCAGCTCACCACCGGAGCGGGGCGAAGGAAACACCATATATTTT. Translating it yields CASSPPERGEGNTIYF.

The chain links TRBV6-4 to TRBJ1-2, with 9 positions matching TRBD1. CDR3 size: 15 residues. Germline CDR1 is MRHNA and CDR2 is SNTAGT. The junction had 13 bases not matched to a gene; V was cut back by 10 bases and J by 4 bases. For the CDR3, the DNA is TGTGCCAAGCCGGGACAGGGCCTACCCCTCTATGGCTACACCTTC. It is translated as CAKPGQGLPLYGYTF.

The rearrangement joins TRBV20-1 to TRBJ2-1; perhaps TRBD2 as D (5 bases). Per the germline V gene, CDR1 is DFQATT and CDR2 is SNEGSKA (reference sequence). The CDR3 covers 11 residues. With 6 bases removed from V and 5 bases from J, the gap between germline ends came to 8 bases. CDR3 coding DNA: TGCAGTGCCCGGGATGACAATGAGCAGTTCTTC. It specifies CSARDDNEQFF.

This clone was detected once. V is TRBV11-2 and J is TRBJ1-2, with D perhaps TRBD1 (5 bases). Germline-derived CDR1 and CDR2 are SGHAT and FQNNGV. The germline V and J ends were trimmed by 1 base and 8 bases, with 14 bases remaining between them. The CDR3 extends over 14 amino acids. The CDR3 DNA sequence: TGTGCCAGCAGCTTAGTCGGGGGGGGTACCGGCTACACCTTC. Its protein is CASSLVGGGTGYTF.

The rearrangement uses TRBV19 and TRBJ2-1; possibly TRBD1 for D (6 bases). This CDR3 spans 13 amino acids. V was trimmed by 6 bases and J by 9 bases, leaving 15 bases between them. Germline V gene sequence: CDR1 LNHDA, CDR2 SQIVND (reference sequence). Written as DNA, the CDR3 is TGTGCCAGTAGGGGGTCCCCGACAGGTGAGCAGTTCTTC. It codes for CASRGSPTGEQFF.